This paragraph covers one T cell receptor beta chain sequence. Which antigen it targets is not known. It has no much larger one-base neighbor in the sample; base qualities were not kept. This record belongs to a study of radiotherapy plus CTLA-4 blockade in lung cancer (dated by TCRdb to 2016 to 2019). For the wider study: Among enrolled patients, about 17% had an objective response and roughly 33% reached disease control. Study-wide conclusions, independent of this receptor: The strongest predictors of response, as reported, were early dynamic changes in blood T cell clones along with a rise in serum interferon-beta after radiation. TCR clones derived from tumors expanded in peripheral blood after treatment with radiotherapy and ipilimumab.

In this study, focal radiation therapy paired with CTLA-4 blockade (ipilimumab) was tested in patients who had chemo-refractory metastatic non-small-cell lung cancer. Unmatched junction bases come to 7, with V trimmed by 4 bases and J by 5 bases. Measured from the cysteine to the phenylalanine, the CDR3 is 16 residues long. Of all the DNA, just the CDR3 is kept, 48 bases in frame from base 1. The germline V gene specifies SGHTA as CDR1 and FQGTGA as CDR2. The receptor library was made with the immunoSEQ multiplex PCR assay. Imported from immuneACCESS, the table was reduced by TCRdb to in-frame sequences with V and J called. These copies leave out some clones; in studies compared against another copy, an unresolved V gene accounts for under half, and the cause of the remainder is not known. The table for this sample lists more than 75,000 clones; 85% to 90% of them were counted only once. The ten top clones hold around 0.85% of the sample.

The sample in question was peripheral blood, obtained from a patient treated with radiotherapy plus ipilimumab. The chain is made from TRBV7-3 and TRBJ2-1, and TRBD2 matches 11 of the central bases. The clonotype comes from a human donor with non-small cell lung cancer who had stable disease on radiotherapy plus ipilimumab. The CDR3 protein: CASSSWTSGSNNEQFF. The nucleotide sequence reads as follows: TGTGCCAGCAGCTCCTGGACTAGCGGGTCCAACAATGAGCAGTTCTTC.